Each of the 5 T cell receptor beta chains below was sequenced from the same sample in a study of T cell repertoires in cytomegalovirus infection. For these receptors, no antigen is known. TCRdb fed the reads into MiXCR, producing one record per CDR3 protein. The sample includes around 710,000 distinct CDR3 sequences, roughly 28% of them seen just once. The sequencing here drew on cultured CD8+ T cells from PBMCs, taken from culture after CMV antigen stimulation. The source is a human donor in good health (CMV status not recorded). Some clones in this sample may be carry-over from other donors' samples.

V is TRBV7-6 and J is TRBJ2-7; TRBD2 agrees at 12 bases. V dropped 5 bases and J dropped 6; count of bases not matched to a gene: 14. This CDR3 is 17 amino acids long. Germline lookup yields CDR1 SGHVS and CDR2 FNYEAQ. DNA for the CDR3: TGTGCCAGCAGCCTTTCACTAGCGGGGGGAAAAATGGCCGAGCAGTACTTC. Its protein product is CASSLSLAGGKMAEQYF. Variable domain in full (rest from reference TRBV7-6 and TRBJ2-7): GAGVSQSPRYKVTKRGQDVALRCDPISGHVSLYWYRQALGQGPEFLTYFNYEAQQDKSGLPNDRFSAERPEGSISTLTIQRTEQRDSAMYRCASSLSLAGGKMAEQYFGPGTRLTVT.

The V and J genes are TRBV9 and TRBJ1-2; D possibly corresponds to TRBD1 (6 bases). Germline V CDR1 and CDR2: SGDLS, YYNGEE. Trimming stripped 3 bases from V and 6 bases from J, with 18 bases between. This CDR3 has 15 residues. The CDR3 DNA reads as TGTGCCAGCAGCGCAAGAAAACAGGGAAACCATGGCTACACCTTC. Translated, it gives CASSARKQGNHGYTF.

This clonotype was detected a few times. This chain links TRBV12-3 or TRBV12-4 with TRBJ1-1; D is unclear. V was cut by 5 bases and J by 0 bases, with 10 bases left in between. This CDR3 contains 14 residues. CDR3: CASSPSGMNTEAFF. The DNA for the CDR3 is TGTGCCAGCAGTCCCTCTGGAATGAACACTGAAGCTTTCTTT.

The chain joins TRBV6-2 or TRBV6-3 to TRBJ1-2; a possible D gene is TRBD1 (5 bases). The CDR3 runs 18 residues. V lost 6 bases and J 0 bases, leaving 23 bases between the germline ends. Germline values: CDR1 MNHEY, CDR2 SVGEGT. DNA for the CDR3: TGTGCCAGCAGGCTAATTAAACCGGGACCGAGAGCTAACTATGGCTACACCTTC. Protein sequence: CASRLIKPGPRANYGYTF.

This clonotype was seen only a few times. The CDR3 coding sequence is TGTGCCAGCAGCTTTAAGGACAGGTACCTCTCCTACGAGCAGTACGTC. Translation gives CASSFKDRYLSYEQYV. The chain recombines TRBV5-3 with TRBJ2-7; 7 bases fit TRBD1. TRBV5-3 has ORF status, its function being uncertain. The CDR3 has 16 amino acids.